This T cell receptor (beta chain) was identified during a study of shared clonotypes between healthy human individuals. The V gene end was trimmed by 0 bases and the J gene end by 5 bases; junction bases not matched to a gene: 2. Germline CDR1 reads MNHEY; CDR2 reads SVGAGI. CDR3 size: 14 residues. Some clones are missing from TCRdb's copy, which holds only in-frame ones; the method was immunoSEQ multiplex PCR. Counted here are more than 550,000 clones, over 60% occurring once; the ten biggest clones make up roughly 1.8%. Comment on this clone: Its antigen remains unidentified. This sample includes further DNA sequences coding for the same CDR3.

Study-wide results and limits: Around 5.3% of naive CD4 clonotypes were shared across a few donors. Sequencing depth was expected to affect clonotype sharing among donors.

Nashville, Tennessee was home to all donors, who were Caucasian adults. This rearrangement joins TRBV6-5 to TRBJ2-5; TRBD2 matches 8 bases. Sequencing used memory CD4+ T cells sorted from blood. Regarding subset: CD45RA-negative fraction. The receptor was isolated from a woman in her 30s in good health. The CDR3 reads CASSYSPGGETQYF. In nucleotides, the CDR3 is TGTGCCAGCAGTTACTCGCCGGGAGGGGAGACCCAGTACTTC.